The clone carrying this TCR beta chain occurred many times. At one end the junction does not follow the germline gene, possibly because of a read error. CDR3 length: 13 amino acids. Germline assignment: CDR1 MNHEY and CDR2 SMNVEV (reference sequence). The data were taken from a study of T cells in Graves' hyperthyroidism and ophthalmopathy. RNA transcripts served as the template for amplifying TCR beta CDR3 regions. HTBI primers drove first-round RT-PCR of the TCR CDR3. One entry per CDR3 protein, called by TCRdb with MiXCR from the multiplex PCR reads. This table holds hundreds of thousands of distinct CDR3 sequences, under 20% found once.

The sequence came from a woman aged 45 to 65 with Graves' hyperthyroidism that later progressed to Graves' ophthalmopathy. V gene TRBV27 combines with J gene TRBJ1-5, with 7 bases identical to TRBD1. Sequencing was done on a sample of blood. The CDR3 nucleotides read TGCGCCAGCAGCTTGTCAGGGGGGCAGCCCCAGCATTTT. Translation: CASSLSGGQPQHF.